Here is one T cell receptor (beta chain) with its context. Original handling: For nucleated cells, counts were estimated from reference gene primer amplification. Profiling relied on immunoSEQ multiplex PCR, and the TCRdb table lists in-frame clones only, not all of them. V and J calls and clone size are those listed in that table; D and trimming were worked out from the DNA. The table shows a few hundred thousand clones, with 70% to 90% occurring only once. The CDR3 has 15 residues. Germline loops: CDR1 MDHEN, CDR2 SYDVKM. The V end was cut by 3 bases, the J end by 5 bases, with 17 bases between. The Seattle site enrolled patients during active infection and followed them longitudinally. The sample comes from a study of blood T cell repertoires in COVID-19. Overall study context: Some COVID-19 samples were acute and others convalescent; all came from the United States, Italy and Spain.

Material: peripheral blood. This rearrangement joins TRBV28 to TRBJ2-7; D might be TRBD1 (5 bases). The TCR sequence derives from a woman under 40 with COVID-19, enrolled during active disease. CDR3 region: CASSFLGPRPHEQYF. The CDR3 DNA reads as TGTGCCAGCAGTTTCTTGGGGCCCCGGCCGCACGAGCAGTACTTC.